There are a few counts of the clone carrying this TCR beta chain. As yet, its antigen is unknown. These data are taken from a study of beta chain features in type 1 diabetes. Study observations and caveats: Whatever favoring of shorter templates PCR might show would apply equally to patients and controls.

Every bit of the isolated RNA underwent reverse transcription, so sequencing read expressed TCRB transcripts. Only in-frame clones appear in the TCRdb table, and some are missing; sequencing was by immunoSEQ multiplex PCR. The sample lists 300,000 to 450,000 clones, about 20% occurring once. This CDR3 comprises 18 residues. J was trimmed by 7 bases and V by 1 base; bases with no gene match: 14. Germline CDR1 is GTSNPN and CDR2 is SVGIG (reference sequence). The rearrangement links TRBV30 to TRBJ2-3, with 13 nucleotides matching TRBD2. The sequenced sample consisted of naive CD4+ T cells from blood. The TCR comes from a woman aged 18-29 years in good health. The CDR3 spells CAWSGGSGTSGTVYTQYF. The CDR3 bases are TGTGCCTGGAGTGGTGGGTCCGGGACTAGCGGGACCGTATATACGCAGTATTTT.